The 27 T cell receptor beta chains below come from one sample, sequenced in a study of shared clonotypes between healthy human individuals. Sequenced by immunoSEQ multiplex PCR; TCRdb stores in-frame clones only, minus some. Counted here are millions of clones, approximately 95% occurring once; the ten biggest clones make up under 0.45%. The sample was naive CD4+ T cells from PBMCs. Documented subset: CD45RA+ positively selected. These receptors were collected from a man in his late teens or twenties in good health. Some clones in this sample may be carry-over from other donors' samples.

The rearrangement links TRBV15 to TRBJ2-1, with D maybe TRBD2 (6 bases). V gave up 0 bases and J gave up 4 bases, with 19 bases separating them. CDR3 length equals 18 residues. CDR1 is LNHNV, CDR2 YYDKDF, per germline (reference sequence). CDR3 sequence: CATSRDLGGRRGYNEQFF. CDR3 bases: TGTGCCACCAGCAGAGATTTGGGGGGACGGCGCGGATACAATGAGCAGTTCTTC.

V usage is TRBV6-5 and J usage is TRBJ2-7; possible D gene TRBD1, 5 bases. The CDR3 has 15 amino acids. Germline CDR1 is MNHEY and CDR2 is SVGAGI. Trimming pared 0 bases from V and 5 bases from J, leaving 14 bases between. The CDR3: CASSYSARASNEQYF. CDR3 nucleotides: TGTGCCAGCAGTTACTCGGCCAGGGCGAGCAACGAGCAGTACTTC.

The V gene is TRBV7-2, the J gene TRBJ2-7; D gene uncertain. Looked up from germline, CDR1 is SGHTA and CDR2 is FQGNSA. Trimming took 5 bases from V and 2 from J, leaving 13 bases between them. This CDR3 comprises 14 residues. The CDR3 nucleotides read TGTGCCAGCAGCCCCGAGCTCGCCACCTACGAGCAGTACTTC. It is translated as CASSPELATYEQYF.

The chain employs TRBV18 and TRBJ2-7; D is perhaps TRBD2 (6 bases). The V end lost 4 bases, the J end lost 3 bases, and 16 bases lay between the germline ends. This CDR3 comprises 15 residues. The germline CDR1 and CDR2 sequences are KGHSH and LQKENI. CDR3: CASSLGLVANYEQYF. In DNA, the CDR3 is TGTGCCAGCTCACTGGGACTTGTTGCTAACTACGAGCAGTACTTC.

In this sample, this clone turned up once. The CDR3: CASSLPEFLHYGYTF. The CDR3 DNA is TGTGCCAGCAGCCTACCAGAGTTCCTGCACTATGGCTACACCTTC. The J gene is TRBJ1-2, the V gene TRBV28, with D hard to call. The CDR3 loop spans 15 amino acids. The V and J ends lost 6 bases and 3 bases respectively, with 17 bases between them. The germline CDR1 and CDR2 sequences are MDHEN and SYDVKM.

A note on this clone: In the same sample, other DNA sequences code for this CDR3. The chain uses TRBV6-5 and TRBJ2-7; the D gene is possibly TRBD2 (6 bases). Trimming shortened V by 6 bases and J by 4 bases, and 10 bases separated the two germline ends. Germline CDR1 is MNHEY and CDR2 is SVGAGI. The CDR3 loop spans 12 amino acids. CDR3 in DNA: TGTGCCAGCAGCTCGGGACTTTACGAGCAGTACTTC. It specifies CASSSGLYEQYF.

The genes are TRBV28 and TRBJ2-4; no definite D call. The CDR3 contains 15 residues. Germline CDR1 is MDHEN and CDR2 is SYDVKM. The V and J ends lost 7 bases and 0 bases respectively, with 13 bases between them. The CDR3 region has the DNA TGTGCCAGCACCGATCAAGGGATAGCCAAAAACATTCAGTACTTC. This gives the protein CASTDQGIAKNIQYF.

The J gene is TRBJ2-3, the V gene TRBV28; 11 positions match TRBD2. The trim removed 3 bases at V and 8 bases at J, leaving 19 bases unmatched. Germline V gives CDR1 MDHEN, CDR2 SYDVKM. The CDR3 has 19 amino acids. This chain's CDR3 is CASSFRAFPLSGRAGTQYF. The CDR3 DNA sequence: TGTGCCAGCAGTTTCCGAGCCTTTCCCCTTAGCGGGAGGGCCGGTACGCAGTATTTT.

The chain links TRBV18 to TRBJ2-3; 7 nucleotides line up with TRBD1. Trimming removed 0 bases from V and 3 bases from J; junction bases left unmatched: 6. The CDR3 contains 16 residues. Germline lookup yields CDR1 KGHSH and CDR2 LQKENI. The DNA for the CDR3 is TGTGCCAGCTCACCACCTACGGGACAGAGGACAGATACGCAGTATTTT. This codes for CASSPPTGQRTDTQYF.

About this clone: Other DNA sequences from this sample encode an identical CDR3 as well. V and J are TRBV6-6 and TRBJ2-5; 10 positions match TRBD1. CDR3 length equals 13 residues. J gave up 2 bases and V 8 bases, and 2 bases lay outside the gene matches. Germline V gene data show CDR1 as MNHNY and CDR2 as SVGAGI (reference sequence). The CDR3 spells CASSDRGQETQYF. The CDR3 region has the DNA TGTGCCAGCTCGGACAGGGGGCAAGAGACCCAGTACTTC.

V usage is TRBV15 and J usage is TRBJ1-2, with 8 nucleotides matching TRBD1. The CDR3 consists of 14 residues. Germline CDR1 is LNHNV and CDR2 is YYDKDF (reference sequence). The V and J ends lost 4 bases and 7 bases, in that order; junction bases with no gene match: 8. CDR3 nucleotides: TGTGCCACCAGCATTACTAGACAGGGGCCTGGCTACACCTTC. It specifies CATSITRQGPGYTF.

The rearrangement links TRBV5-1 to TRBJ2-1; 9 bases fit TRBD2. Germline V CDR1 and CDR2: SGHRS, YFSETQ. The CDR3 runs 20 residues. With 2 bases clipped from V and 3 bases from J, the junction kept 18 bases outside the gene matches. The CDR3 nucleotides read TGCGCCAGCAGCTTCAAGACTAGCGGACAGACTAGAACCCGCTACAATGAGCAGTTCTTC. Encoded protein: CASSFKTSGQTRTRYNEQFF.

This chain connects TRBV28 to TRBJ2-3; 7 nucleotides agree with TRBD2. There are 17 residues in the CDR3. CDR1 and CDR2 (germline): MDHEN, SYDVKM. The trim removed 4 bases at V and 0 bases at J, leaving 10 bases unmatched. As DNA, the CDR3 is TGTGCCAGCAGTTCCGGACTAGGGCGGGGGAGCACAGATACGCAGTATTTT. Translating gives CASSSGLGRGSTDTQYF.

The chain links TRBV7-9 to TRBJ1-1; D unclear. The ends were cut back, 1 base at V and 0 bases at J, with 9 bases in the middle. The CDR3 consists of 15 residues. Germline CDR1 SEHNR, CDR2 FQNEAQ (reference sequence). The CDR3 here is CASSLGRAVNTEAFF. CDR3 sequence (DNA): TGTGCCAGCAGCTTAGGTAGGGCAGTGAACACTGAAGCTTTCTTT.

The V and J genes are TRBV19 and TRBJ2-5; D is perhaps TRBD2 (6 bases). This CDR3 has 14 amino acids. CDR1 is LNHDA and CDR2 is SQIVND in the germline V gene (reference sequence). V lost 2 bases to trimming and J lost 5 bases, with 12 bases between them. CDR3 amino acids: CASSIRGRFETQYF. The CDR3 DNA is TGTGCCAGTAGTATACGTGGGAGGTTCGAGACCCAGTACTTC.

The chain couples TRBV6-5 to TRBJ1-2; tentatively, D is TRBD1 (6 bases). Trimming shortened V by 3 bases and J by 4 bases, and 12 bases separated the two germline ends. Per the germline V gene, CDR1 is MNHEY and CDR2 is SVGAGI. The CDR3 is 14 amino acids. CDR3 DNA: TGTGCCAGCAGTTATCAGAGGGGGAGCTATGGCTACACCTTC. This encodes CASSYQRGSYGYTF.

The rearrangement joins TRBV19 to TRBJ2-5; 10 bases map to TRBD2. With V trimmed by 3 bases and J by 5 bases, 3 bases remained unmatched. The CDR3 has 14 amino acids. CDR1 and CDR2 (germline): LNHDA, SQIVND (reference sequence). For the CDR3, the DNA is TGTGCCAGTAGTATGAGTAGCGGGGGGGAGACCCAGTACTTC. Translated: CASSMSSGGETQYF.

The rearrangement links TRBV5-1 to TRBJ1-6; TRBD1 is a possible D gene (6 bases). V lost 3 bases and J lost 9, with 16 bases in between. The CDR3 loop spans 15 amino acids. Germline V gene lookup returns CDR1 SGHRS and CDR2 YFSETQ. CDR3 sequence (DNA): TGCGCCAGCAGCTCTCTTCTGGGGGGCGGTTCACCCCTCCACTTT. Residues: CASSSLLGGGSPLHF.

The sample holds one count of this clone. The J gene is TRBJ2-5, the V gene TRBV28; TRBD1 agrees at 7 bases. CDR3 length: 13 amino acids. From germline, CDR1 is MDHEN and CDR2 SYDVKM. Losses at the gene ends were 6 bases for V and 4 bases for J; bases not matched to a gene: 5. CDR3 loop: CASRLTGAETQYF. CDR3 DNA sequence: TGTGCCAGCAGACTAACAGGGGCAGAGACCCAGTACTTC. Full variable domain (outside the CDR3, taken from reference TRBV28 and TRBJ2-5): DVKVTQSSRYLVKRTGEKVFLECVQDMDHENMFWYRQDPGLGLRLIYFSYDVKMKEKGDIPEGYSVSREKKERFSLILESASTNQTSMYLCASRLTGAETQYFGPGTRLLVL.

The J gene is TRBJ1-4, the V gene TRBV5-4, with D unresolved. The germline V gene encodes CDR1 SGHNT and CDR2 YYREEE (reference sequence). Trimming removed 6 bases at V and 8 bases at J, with 17 bases between. The CDR3 sequence is 14 residues long. In DNA, the CDR3 is TGTGCCAGCACCCGCTCCCCCCAGGAAGAAAAACTGTTTTTT. It codes for CASTRSPQEEKLFF.

V usage is TRBV5-4 and J usage is TRBJ1-2; 8 bases align to TRBD1. The length of the CDR3 is 14 residues. V gave up 3 bases and J gave up 7 bases; unmatched junction bases: 8. The germline V gene encodes CDR1 SGHNT and CDR2 YYREEE (reference sequence). The DNA for the CDR3 is TGTGCCAGCAGCTCTTATCCAGGGGGCGGTGGCTACACCTTC. Protein product: CASSSYPGGGGYTF.

Comment on this clone: This sample includes further DNA sequences coding for the same CDR3. For the CDR3, the DNA is TGCGCCAGCAGCTTGGCGGGACAGTCCTCTGGAAACACCATATATTTT. The encoded protein is CASSLAGQSSGNTIYF. This rearrangement joins TRBV5-1 to TRBJ1-3, with 7 nucleotides matching TRBD1. The CDR3 runs to 16 residues. The trim removed 0 bases at V and 0 bases at J, leaving 3 bases unmatched. The germline V gene encodes CDR1 SGHRS and CDR2 YFSETQ.

This clone was seen once. The V and J genes are TRBV6-6 and TRBJ1-1; 7 bases map to TRBD1. CDR1 is MNHNY, CDR2 SVGAGI, per germline (reference sequence). J gave up 0 bases and V 6 bases, and 7 bases lay outside the gene matches. The CDR3 loop spans 15 amino acids. The CDR3 reads CASSRQGIMNTEAFF. CDR3 DNA: TGTGCCAGCAGCCGACAGGGCATTATGAACACTGAAGCTTTCTTT.

CDR3 sequence (DNA): TGTGCCAGCAGCCCCGCAGACGGAGACACTGAAGCTTTCTTT. Encoded protein: CASSPADGDTEAFF. The gene calls are TRBV9 and TRBJ1-1; D not resolved. V was pared by 4 bases and J by 3 bases, with 13 bases between. The CDR3 has 14 amino acids. Germline V gene data show CDR1 as SGDLS and CDR2 as YYNGEE.

The chain employs TRBV18 and TRBJ1-1; the D gene is possibly TRBD1 (6 bases). Germline V gene sequence: CDR1 KGHSH, CDR2 LQKENI. Trimming stripped 2 bases from V and 1 base from J, with 17 bases between. The CDR3 is made up of 17 amino acids. CDR3 DNA: TGTGCCAGCTCACCAGGTGGCAGGGGCCCCCGGAACACTGAAGCTTTCTTT. This sequence encodes CASSPGGRGPRNTEAFF. The complete variable domain, with remaining parts taken from reference TRBV18 and TRBJ1-1, reads NAGVMQNPRHLVRRRGQEARLRCSPMKGHSHVYWYRQLPEEGLKFMVYLQKENIIDESGMPKERFSAEFPKEGPSILRIQQVVRGDSAAYFCASSPGGRGPRNTEAFFGQGTRLTVV.

In its sample, this clone was seen once. This sequence joins TRBV5-6 and TRBJ2-3; 12 positions agree with TRBD2. After removal of 0 bases from V and 5 bases from J, the junction contained 4 bases not matched to a gene. This CDR3 comprises 16 residues. Germline CDR1 SGHDT, CDR2 YYEEEE. The CDR3 loop is CASSLASGRGQDTQYF. As DNA, the CDR3 is TGTGCCAGCAGCTTGGCTAGCGGGAGGGGGCAAGATACGCAGTATTTT.

Of note for this clone: In the same sample, other DNA sequences code for this CDR3. The V and J genes are TRBV7-2 and TRBJ1-2; possibly TRBD1 for D (5 bases). Per germline, CDR1 SGHTA and CDR2 FQGNSA. The CDR3 covers 12 residues. Deletions cut 1 base from V and 8 bases from J, with 8 bases between. Written as DNA, the CDR3 is TGTGCCAGCAGCTTAGTAGGGGTAGGCTACACCTTC. This sequence encodes CASSLVGVGYTF.